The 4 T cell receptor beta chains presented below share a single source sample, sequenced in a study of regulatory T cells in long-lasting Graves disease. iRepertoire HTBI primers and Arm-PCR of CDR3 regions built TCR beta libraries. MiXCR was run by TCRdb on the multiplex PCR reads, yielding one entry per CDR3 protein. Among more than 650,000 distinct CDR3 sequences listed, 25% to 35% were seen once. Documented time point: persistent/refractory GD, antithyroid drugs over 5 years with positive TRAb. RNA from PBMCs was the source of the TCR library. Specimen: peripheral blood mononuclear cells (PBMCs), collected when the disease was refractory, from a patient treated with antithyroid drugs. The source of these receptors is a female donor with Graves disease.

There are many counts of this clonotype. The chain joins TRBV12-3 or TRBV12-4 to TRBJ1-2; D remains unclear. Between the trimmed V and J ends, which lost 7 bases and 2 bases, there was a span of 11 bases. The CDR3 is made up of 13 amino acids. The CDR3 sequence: CASTLGGNYGYTF. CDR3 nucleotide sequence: TGTGCCAGCACCCTCGGAGGCAACTATGGCTACACCTTC.

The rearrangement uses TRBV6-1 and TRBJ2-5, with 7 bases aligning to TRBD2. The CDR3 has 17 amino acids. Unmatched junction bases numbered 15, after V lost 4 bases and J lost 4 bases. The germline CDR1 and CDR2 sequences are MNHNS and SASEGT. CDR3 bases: TGTGCCAGCAGTGGAGGCCCCGGTTCAGTAGCGGGAGAGACCCAGTACTTC. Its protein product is CASSGGPGSVAGETQYF.

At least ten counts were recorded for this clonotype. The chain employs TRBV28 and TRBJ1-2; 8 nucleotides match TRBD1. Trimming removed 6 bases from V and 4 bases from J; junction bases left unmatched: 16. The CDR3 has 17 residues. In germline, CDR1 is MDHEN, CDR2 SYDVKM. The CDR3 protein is CASRIDRNSGQVYGYTF. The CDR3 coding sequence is TGTGCCAGCAGAATCGATCGGAACTCGGGACAGGTCTATGGCTACACCTTC.

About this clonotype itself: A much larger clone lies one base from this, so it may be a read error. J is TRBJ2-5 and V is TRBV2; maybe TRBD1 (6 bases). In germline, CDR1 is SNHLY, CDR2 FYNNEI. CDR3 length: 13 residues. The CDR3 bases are TGTGCCAGCAGTGATGGGGACAAAGAGGCCCAGTACTTC. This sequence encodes CASSDGDKEAQYF.